This T cell receptor (beta chain) comes out of a study of immune characterization of retroperitoneal liposarcoma (dated by TCRdb to about 2019). Receptors were amplified or captured by PCR. Data came from a NextSeq 500. TCRdb itself trimmed the public reads at Q25 with fastp, ran MiXCR and retained productive beta chains. Every distinct CDR3 protein forms one entry, paired with its most common genes and DNA. The table for this sample lists about 10,000 distinct CDR3 sequences; 50% of them were counted only once. The top ten hold around 9.3% of the sample. V loses 3 bases at its end and J loses 5 bases; junction bases beyond the gene matches: 2. From a lookup of the germline V gene, CDR1 and CDR2 are SGHRS and YFSETQ. The CDR3 numbers 13 residues from cysteine through phenylalanine. The read is trimmed to its CDR3 DNA, 39 bases read in frame from base 1. On this clonotype itself: Its recognized antigen is unknown. Nothing much larger sits one base from this clone, and base qualities are not available.

The sequence came from a female donor with retroperitoneal liposarcoma. Sequenced: tumor tissue. The rearrangement combines TRBV5-1 with TRBJ2-1; 7 central bases correspond to TRBD1. CDR3 protein: CASSWGQNNEQFF. The DNA sequence is TGCGCCAGCAGCTGGGGACAGAACAATGAGCAGTTCTTC.